This T cell receptor (beta chain) appears in the sequencing data of a study of radiotherapy plus CTLA-4 blockade in lung cancer. The length of the CDR3 is 13 residues. The germline gives CDR1 SGHTA, CDR2 FQGNSA. J was trimmed by 8 bases and V by 4 bases; bases with no gene match: 3. Measured with immunoSEQ multiplex PCR; TCRdb has only the in-frame clones, and not every one. In the table there are just over 60,000 clones, approximately 80% of which are singletons. The gene calls are TRBV7-2 and TRBJ2-4; 9 bases agree with TRBD1. This specimen consisted of peripheral blood, obtained from a patient treated with radiotherapy plus ipilimumab. This TCR was sampled from a human donor with non-small cell lung cancer who had a complete response to radiotherapy plus ipilimumab. DNA of the CDR3: TGTGCCAGCAGCTCCCGACAGGGGGACATTCAGTACTTC. It encodes CASSSRQGDIQYF. The full variable domain, completed using reference TRBV7-2 and TRBJ2-4, is GAGVSQSPSNKVTEKGKDVELRCDPISGHTALYWYRQSLGQGLEFLIYFQGNSAPDKSGLPSDRFSAERTGGSVSTLTIQRTQQEDSAVYLCASSSRQGDIQYFGAGTRLSVL.